This entry lists 29 T cell receptor beta chains sequenced from one sample in a study of T cell responses to AZD1222 COVID-19 vaccine. Assay: immunoSEQ multiplex PCR; the TCRdb copy retains only in-frame clones and omits some. The data show some 180,000 clones, almost 95% seen once. Sequences were derived from peripheral blood, sampled on day 0 of AZD1222 vaccination. All receptors come from an adult in good health.

In its sample, this clone was seen a few times. The J gene is TRBJ1-2, the V gene TRBV18, with no clear D. Trimming removed 5 bases at V and 5 bases at J, with 6 bases between. The germline V gene has CDR1 KGHSH and CDR2 LQKENI. The CDR3 covers 11 residues. The CDR3 bases are TGTGCCAGCTCAGGGGAGTATGGCTACACCTTC. Its translation: CASSGEYGYTF.

The chain recombines TRBV5-1 with TRBJ1-4; the D is unclear. V gave up 2 bases and J gave up 7 bases, with 12 bases separating them. The CDR3 is made up of 14 amino acids. Germline V gene sequence: CDR1 SGHRS, CDR2 YFSETQ. Here the CDR3 reads CASSFPGAGEKLFF. The CDR3 DNA reads TGCGCCAGCAGCTTCCCGGGAGCCGGTGAAAAACTGTTTTTT. The variable domain in full, completed from reference TRBV5-1 and TRBJ1-4, reads KAGVTQTPRYLIKTRGQQVTLSCSPISGHRSVSWYQQTPGQGLQFLFEYFSETQRNKGNFPGRFSGRQFSNSRSEMNVSTLELGDSALYLCASSFPGAGEKLFFGSGTQLSVL.

The chain joins TRBV12-1 to TRBJ2-7. TRBV12-1 is designated a pseudogene. The CDR3 sequence is 11 residues long. The DNA of the CDR3 is TGTGCCAGCAGCTCCCCCCCCGAGCAGTACGTC. Its translation: CASSSPPEQYV.

Only one count was recorded for this clone. CDR3 bases: TGCGCCAGCAGCTTGTTTCTAGCGGGCCTATTGGCGACAGATACGCAGTATTTT. It specifies CASSLFLAGLLATDTQYF. The J gene is TRBJ2-3, the V gene TRBV5-1; 8 positions match TRBD2. V lost 1 base and J lost 3; bases outside the gene matches: 13. Germline V gene lookup returns CDR1 SGHRS and CDR2 YFSETQ. The length of the CDR3 is 18 residues.

The CDR3 DNA is TGCGCCAGCAGCCAAGATCGTTGGAACACTGAAGCTTTCTTT. Protein product: CASSQDRWNTEAFF. V is TRBV4-3 and J is TRBJ1-1; no clear D gene. Trimming removed 0 bases at V and 1 base at J, with 6 bases between. This CDR3 is 14 amino acids long. Germline assignment: CDR1 LGHNA and CDR2 YSLEER.

This CDR3 is CASSFLVYRVFSNTGELFF. Here the CDR3 DNA reads TGTGCCAGCAGCTTCCTAGTCTATCGCGTCTTCTCGAACACCGGGGAGCTGTTTTTT. The chain combines TRBV7-2 with TRBJ2-2; no clear D. The CDR3 length is 19 residues. The V end lost 3 bases, the J end lost 0 bases, and 20 bases lay between the germline ends. Germline V gives CDR1 SGHTA, CDR2 FQGNSA. Based on the CDR3 plus reference TRBV7-2 and TRBJ2-2, the full variable domain is GAGVSQSPSNKVTEKGKDVELRCDPISGHTALYWYRQSLGQGLEFLIYFQGNSAPDKSGLPSDRFSAERTGGSVSTLTIQRTQQEDSAVYLCASSFLVYRVFSNTGELFFGEGSRLTVL.

This chain joins TRBV19 and TRBJ2-3; TRBD2 agrees at 14 bases. Germline V gene data show CDR1 as LNHDA and CDR2 as SQIVND (reference sequence). Trimming at V came to 8 bases and at J to 3 bases, leaving 1 base not matched to a gene. The CDR3 length is 14 residues. As DNA, the CDR3 is TGTGCCAGTCGGACTAGCGGGAGGACAGATACGCAGTATTTT. Encoded protein: CASRTSGRTDTQYF.

The chain uses TRBV28 and TRBJ2-7, with D possibly matching TRBD1 (5 bases). Trimming took 3 bases from V and 2 from J, leaving 14 bases between them. Per the germline V gene, CDR1 is MDHEN and CDR2 is SYDVKM. This CDR3 comprises 15 residues. CDR3 DNA: TGTGCCAGCAGTTTCCTAGGGGCGGCAACCTACGAGCAGTACGTC. Translation gives CASSFLGAATYEQYV.

This clone was found once. V is TRBV7-2 and J is TRBJ1-6; 7 bases line up with TRBD1. In germline, CDR1 is SGHTA, CDR2 FQGNSA. Unmatched junction bases numbered 5, after V lost 2 bases and J lost 10 bases. The CDR3 runs to 14 residues. In nucleotides, the CDR3 is TGTGCCAGCAGCTTATCAGGGGGTGGCTCACCCCTCCACTTT. Translation: CASSLSGGGSPLHF.

The chain has TRBV27 and TRBJ1-1, with a tentative D call TRBD1 (5 bases). The CDR3 totals 14 residues. V dropped 6 bases and J dropped 1 base, with 12 bases sitting between them. CDR1 is MNHEY, CDR2 SMNVEV, per germline (reference sequence). In DNA form, the CDR3 reads TGTGCCAGCAGGATCGCGGGGGGGAACACTGAAGCTTTCTTT. This gives the protein CASRIAGGNTEAFF.

The chain joins TRBV19 to TRBJ2-3; 8 bases are a match to TRBD2. Trimming removed 5 bases from V and 3 bases from J; junction bases left unmatched: 4. CDR3 length: 14 residues. Germline-derived CDR1 and CDR2 are LNHDA and SQIVND (reference sequence). In nucleotides, the CDR3 is TGTGCCAGTAGTGCACCGGGAGGGACAGATACGCAGTATTTT. The encoded protein is CASSAPGGTDTQYF.

The CDR3 DNA reads as TGTGCCAGTAGCTTGGGCTCTCATGGCTACACCTTC. This codes for CASSLGSHGYTF. The chain has TRBV19 and TRBJ1-2; D is unclear. The CDR3 contains 12 residues. The ends were cut back, 6 bases at V and 6 bases at J, with 11 bases in the middle. The germline CDR1 and CDR2 sequences are LNHDA and SQIVND (reference sequence).

The genes are TRBV4-1 and TRBJ1-2; D gene ambiguous. V was pared by 5 bases and J by 2 bases, with 15 bases between. In germline, CDR1 is MGHRA, CDR2 YSYEKL. This CDR3 has 15 amino acids. CDR3 region: CASSSFVAENYGYTF. Written as DNA, the CDR3 is TGCGCCAGCAGCTCTTTCGTGGCAGAAAACTATGGCTACACCTTC.

The chain has TRBV6-5 and TRBJ1-2; D remains unclear. V was clipped by 0 bases and J by 8 bases, with 16 bases between them. Per the germline V gene, CDR1 is MNHEY and CDR2 is SVGAGI. This CDR3 is built from 15 residues. Here the CDR3 DNA reads TGTGCCAGCAGTTACTCGGGGTTGCGTGGGCGAGGCTACACCTTC. It encodes CASSYSGLRGRGYTF.

V usage is TRBV11-3 and J usage is TRBJ1-6, with D possibly matching TRBD1 (5 bases). The V and J ends lost 2 bases and 9 bases respectively, with 11 bases between them. The CDR3 is made up of 14 amino acids. CDR1 and CDR2 from the germline V gene are SGHNT and YENEEA. The CDR3 DNA is TGTGCCAGCAGCTTACAGGGTGATGGTTCACCCCTCCACTTT. Translating it yields CASSLQGDGSPLHF.

The CDR3 loop reads CASSQGTARSYTF. The CDR3 DNA follows: TGTGCCAGCAGCCAAGGGACTGCCCGCAGCTACACCTTC. The chain has TRBV14 and TRBJ1-2; D gene unclear. V was pared by 1 base and J by 9 bases, with 12 bases between. There are 13 residues in the CDR3. The germline V gene has CDR1 SGHDN and CDR2 FVKESK. The full variable domain, completed using reference TRBV14 and TRBJ1-2, is EAGVTQFPSHSVIEKGQTVTLRCDPISGHDNLYWYRRVMGKEIKFLLHFVKESKQDESGMPNNRFLAERTGGTYSTLKVQPAELEDSGVYFCASSQGTARSYTFGSGTRLTVV.

The chain links TRBV7-8 to TRBJ2-3; D gene uncertain. V lost 6 bases to trimming and J lost 4 bases, with 17 bases between them. Germline V gives CDR1 SGHVS, CDR2 FQNEAQ. The CDR3 runs to 15 residues. The CDR3 region is CASSPRVPGADTQYF. CDR3 DNA sequence: TGTGCCAGCAGTCCTAGGGTCCCAGGTGCAGATACGCAGTATTTT.

The rearrangement uses TRBV6-5 and TRBJ1-1; D is undetermined. V shed 0 bases and J shed 8 bases, with 7 bases lying between them. Per the germline V gene, CDR1 is MNHEY and CDR2 is SVGAGI. The CDR3 is 12 residues long. CDR3 in amino acids: CASSYSNREAFF. The CDR3 DNA is TGTGCCAGCAGTTACTCGAACAGAGAAGCTTTCTTT.

V and J are TRBV7-2 and TRBJ2-3; unclear D gene. CDR1 is SGHTA and CDR2 is FQGNSA in the germline V gene. This CDR3 spans 15 amino acids. Deletions cut 5 bases from V and 5 bases from J, with 17 bases between. The DNA for the CDR3 is TGTGCCAGCAGCCCCGAAGGGTATCACCGAGATACGCAGTATTTT. Translation: CASSPEGYHRDTQYF.

V usage is TRBV29-1 and J usage is TRBJ1-1; a weak D match, TRBD1 (6 bases). Trimming removed 7 bases from V and 0 bases from J, with 18 bases in between. The V gene's germline CDR1 is SQVTM and CDR2 ANQGSEA. The CDR3 has 15 amino acids. CDR3 region: CSAQRTVSLNTEAFF. CDR3 nucleotide sequence: TGCAGCGCACAGCGGACAGTCTCATTGAACACTGAAGCTTTCTTT.

This rearrangement joins TRBV19 to TRBJ2-7, with D perhaps matching TRBD1 (5 bases). The CDR3 is 14 amino acids. The germline V gene has CDR1 LNHDA and CDR2 SQIVND (reference sequence). Trimming left V 8 bases short and J 2 bases short, with 16 bases between. The CDR3 loop reads CASPQSDKTYEQYF. Here the CDR3 DNA reads TGTGCCAGTCCACAGTCGGACAAGACCTACGAGCAGTACTTC.

The CDR3 loop reads CASSLRTDTQYF. The CDR3 bases are TGTGCCAGCAGCCTACGCACAGATACGCAGTATTTT. The V and J genes are TRBV7-9 and TRBJ2-3; D not resolved. The germline CDR1 and CDR2 sequences are SEHNR and FQNEAQ (reference sequence). CDR3 length equals 12 residues. With 5 bases removed from V and 1 base from J, the gap between germline ends came to 4 bases.

The genes are TRBV19 and TRBJ1-1, with D perhaps matching TRBD1 (6 bases). Trimming shortened V by 3 bases and J by 5 bases, and 25 bases separated the two germline ends. Germline V gene lookup returns CDR1 LNHDA and CDR2 SQIVND (reference sequence). This CDR3 spans 18 amino acids. The CDR3 bases are TGTGCCAGTAGTATGATACAGGGAGGAGGCCCGCTGGGGACTGAAGCTTTCTTT. Protein sequence: CASSMIQGGGPLGTEAFF. Filled out from reference TRBV19 and TRBJ1-1, the complete variable domain reads DGGITQSPKYLFRKEGQNVTLSCEQNLNHDAMYWYRQDPGQGLRLIYYSQIVNDFQKGDIAEGYSVSREKKESFPLTVTSAQKNPTAFYLCASSMIQGGGPLGTEAFFGQGTRLTVV.

The chain couples TRBV19 to TRBJ1-1; TRBD1 matches at 11 bases. The ends lost 7 bases at V and 2 bases at J; junction bases unmatched: 6. The length of the CDR3 is 15 residues. Germline V gives CDR1 LNHDA, CDR2 SQIVND (reference sequence). The CDR3 loop reads CASKVGTGGNTEAFF. DNA for the CDR3: TGTGCCAGTAAGGTTGGGACAGGGGGTAACACTGAAGCTTTCTTT.

The V call is TRBV4-2, the J call TRBJ2-6; D is ambiguous. The CDR3 has 18 residues. Germline V CDR1 and CDR2: LGHNA, YNFKEQ. Trimming stripped 0 bases from V and 0 bases from J, with 12 bases between. The CDR3 region has the DNA TGTGCCAGCAGCCAAGATACTCTTCGGGTCTCTGGGGCCAACGTCCTGACTTTC. The encoded protein is CASSQDTLRVSGANVLTF.

The CDR3 reads CASSLGGQLSHNEQFF. CDR3 nucleotides: TGTGCCAGCAGCTTAGGAGGGCAGCTCAGCCACAATGAGCAGTTCTTC. The chain employs TRBV7-9 and TRBJ2-1; TRBD2 is a possible D gene (5 bases). Per germline, CDR1 SEHNR and CDR2 FQNEAQ (reference sequence). This CDR3 has 16 residues. V was shortened by 1 base and J by 5 bases, with 15 bases between the two germline ends. The full variable domain, in which reference TRBV7-9 and TRBJ2-1 provide the parts outside the CDR3, is DTGVSQNPRHKITKRGQNVTFRCDPISEHNRLYWYRQTLGQGPEFLTYFQNEAQLEKSRLLSDRFSAERPKGSFSTLEIQRTEQGDSAMYLCASSLGGQLSHNEQFFGPGTRLTVL.

This chain joins TRBV19 and TRBJ2-7; D is perhaps TRBD2 (6 bases). The CDR3 is 14 residues long. CDR1 is LNHDA and CDR2 is SQIVND in the germline V gene (reference sequence). V lost 3 bases and J lost 2, with 11 bases in between. The CDR3 DNA sequence: TGTGCCAGTAGTATTGGGGCGGGGCCCTACGAGCAGTACTTC. It specifies CASSIGAGPYEQYF.

This clone is a singleton in its sample. V gene TRBV27 combines with J gene TRBJ1-1, with D perhaps TRBD1 (5 bases). V was clipped by 9 bases and J by 6 bases, with 14 bases between them. CDR1 and CDR2 from the germline V gene are MNHEY and SMNVEV (reference sequence). The CDR3 extends over 12 amino acids. CDR3 in amino acids: CARVWGTSEAFF. Written as DNA, the CDR3 is TGTGCCAGAGTTTGGGGGACCTCTGAAGCTTTCTTT.

This chain connects TRBV29-1 to TRBJ1-2; D remains unclear. Germline V CDR1 and CDR2: SQVTM, ANQGSEA. V was shortened by 3 bases and J by 4 bases, with 9 bases between the two germline ends. CDR3 length equals 12 residues. The CDR3 DNA reads TGCAGCGTTGATAGGTTAACCTATGGCTACACCTTC. Its protein product is CSVDRLTYGYTF.